These 24 T cell receptor beta chains were sequenced from one sample in a study of T cell clonality in common variable immunodeficiency (dated by TCRdb to the mid-2010s). For these receptors, no antigen is known. Libraries were made using the immunoSEQ multiplex PCR assay. Here the immuneACCESS table is served through TCRdb, limited to in-frame sequences with V and J called. Missing clones are a known gap in these copies; in checked studies unresolved V genes cover under half, and the rest lacks a known reason. This sample was tabulated with more than 20,000 clones, among which there are no singletons. The ten largest clonotypes hold approximately 2.3% of the sample. Results the study describes overall, beyond this receptor: CVID TCRbeta sequences were reported to have fewer deletions and N-nucleotide insertions and to lack highly modified clones with 13 or more V deletions.

The sample consisted of peripheral blood mononuclear cells. These TCRs come from a human donor with common variable immunodeficiency.

This clone has ten or more counts. The read ends 3 residues early relative to the CDR3; the germline J gene fills the gap. This chain links TRBV6-1 with TRBJ2-5; D may be TRBD2 (6 bases). The V end was cut by 4 bases, the J end by 1 base, with 13 bases between. The CDR3 spans 15 residues. Germline CDR1 is MNHNS and CDR2 is SASEGT. The sequenced CDR3 bases are TGTGCCAGCAGTGGGCTACTCGGGGGCCAAGAGACC. Translation: CASSGLLGGQET. The whole CDR3 protein is CASSGLLGGQETQYF.

The CDR3 sequence: CSVECAGRVYTF. Incomplete CDR3 DNA: TGCAGCGTTGAATGCGCAGGGAGGGTC. The chain recombines TRBV29-1 with TRBJ1-2; tentative D call: TRBD1 (5 bases). Read sequence stops 3 residues before the CDR3 end, and the germline J gene provides the missing end. The CDR3 consists of 12 residues. The germline gives CDR1 SQVTM, CDR2 ANQGSEA.

This clone appeared many times. Sequencing ends 3 residues short of the CDR3 end; the germline J gene provides the rest. The chain recombines TRBV20-1 with TRBJ2-5, with 12 positions matching TRBD2. CDR1 DFQATT and CDR2 SNEGSKA come from the germline V gene (reference sequence). Trimming removed 3 bases from V and 4 bases from J; junction bases left unmatched: 3. CDR3 length: 14 amino acids. CDR3 sequence: CSASPSGGVETQYF. CDR3 DNA (partial): TGCAGTGCTAGCCCTAGCGGGGGGGTAGAGACC.

Notes on this clone: The read terminates 3 residues before the CDR3 end, so the remaining end is supplied by the germline J gene. The chain carries TRBV7-2 and TRBJ2-7; maybe TRBD2 (7 bases). The germline V gene has CDR1 SGHTA and CDR2 FQGNSA. Deletions cut 3 bases from V and 3 bases from J, with 12 bases between. This CDR3 has 14 amino acids. The sequenced part of the CDR3 DNA is TGTGCCAGCAGCTTGGGGGGGCCCCTCTACGAG. Translation: CASSLGGPLYE. The whole CDR3 sequence reads CASSLGGPLYEQYF.

This clone was counted at least ten times. The CDR3 end is not reached by the read, which stops 3 residues before it; the germline J gene fills it in. The chain combines TRBV5-1 with TRBJ2-5, with 7 bases fitting TRBD1. Germline V gene data show CDR1 as SGHRS and CDR2 as YFSETQ. This CDR3 spans 16 amino acids. Trimming removed 3 bases from V and 5 bases from J; junction bases left unmatched: 13. Incomplete CDR3 DNA: TGCGCCAGCAGCTCCGACGTGGCAGGGGGTGGTGAGACC. Protein product: CASSSDVAGGGET. The entire CDR3 protein is CASSSDVAGGGETQYF.

This clone was observed many times. The observed sequence ends 3 residues before the CDR3 terminus, with the missing tail filled in from the germline J gene. The chain couples TRBV9 to TRBJ1-1; weak D call: TRBD1 (6 bases). The V gene lost 0 bases and the J gene lost 4 bases, with 7 bases spanning the gap. The CDR3 is made up of 13 amino acids. CDR1 SGDLS and CDR2 YYNGEE come from the germline V gene. The CDR3 loop is CASSVEQGTEAFF. The sequenced part of the CDR3 DNA is TGTGCCAGCAGCGTAGAACAGGGCACTGAA.

This clone has a count of ten or more. The read falls 3 residues short of the CDR3 end, and the missing part is taken from the germline J gene. This chain links TRBV5-1 with TRBJ2-1; the D call may be TRBD1 or TRBD2 (5 bases each). Germline CDR1 SGHRS, CDR2 YFSETQ. V lost 5 bases to trimming and J lost 6 bases, with 21 bases between them. This CDR3 region has 16 residues. The CDR3: CASRYQGAVGGNEQFF. Incomplete CDR3 DNA: TGCGCCAGCAGGTACCAAGGGGCCGTCGGAGGCAATGAG.

This clone was found many times. From the germline J gene comes the end of the CDR3, since the read stops 3 residues before it. The rearrangement links TRBV11-2 to TRBJ2-7; no clear D gene. The V end was cut by 6 bases, the J end by 6 bases, with 15 bases between. Per the germline V gene, CDR1 is SGHAT and CDR2 is FQNNGV. The CDR3 runs to 13 residues. The CDR3: CASSSQVDGEQYF. CDR3 DNA (partial): TGTGCCAGCAGTTCCCAGGTCGATGGCGAG.

The sample holds many counts of this clone. The missing CDR3 end, 3 residues past where the read stops, is filled in from the germline J gene. The gene calls are TRBV7-4 and TRBJ1-1; TRBD1 agrees at 8 bases. The V and J ends lost 5 bases and 5 bases, in that order; junction bases with no gene match: 10. The germline gives CDR1 SGHVT, CDR2 SQSDAQ. The CDR3 length is 15 residues. The sequenced CDR3 bases are TGTGCCAGCAGCGTCCAGGGGGCGCCGAGGACTGAA. This gives the protein CASSVQGAPRTE. The entire CDR3 protein is CASSVQGAPRTEAFF. Based on the CDR3 plus reference TRBV7-4 and TRBJ1-1, the full variable domain is GAGVSQSPRYKVAKRGRDVALRCDSISGHVTLYWYRQTLGQGSEVLTYSQSDAQRDKSGRPSGRFSAERPERSVSTLKIQRTEQGDSAVYLCASSVQGAPRTEAFFGQGTRLTVV.

There are many counts of this clone. The CDR3 goes on 3 residues after the read ends, and that part is filled in from the germline J gene. The rearrangement joins TRBV20-1 to TRBJ2-1; D might be TRBD2 (5 bases). V lost 0 bases to trimming and J lost 6 bases, with 6 bases between them. The CDR3 contains 12 residues. CDR1 and CDR2 from the germline V gene are DFQATT and SNEGSKA (reference sequence). Here the CDR3 reads CSARETSNEQFF. CDR3 DNA, as far as it was read: TGCAGTGCTAGAGAAACTAGCAATGAG.

This clone was counted many times. The read falls 3 residues short of the CDR3 end, and the missing part is taken from the germline J gene. The V and J genes are TRBV6-2 or TRBV6-3 and TRBJ2-1; 9 bases agree with TRBD2. The germline V gene has CDR1 MNHEY and CDR2 SVGEGT. CDR3 size: 12 residues. Trimming cost V 6 bases and J 6 bases; bases outside gene matches: 0. The CDR3 loop is CASRRGGNEQFF. The sequenced part of the CDR3 DNA is TGTGCCAGCAGGCGGGGGGGCAATGAG.

This clone was detected many times. At one end, the junction sequence differs from germline, possibly due to a read error. The read falls 3 residues short of the CDR3 end, and the missing part is taken from the germline J gene. The chain uses TRBV29-1 and TRBJ2-1; weak D call: TRBD1 (6 bases). This CDR3 spans 16 amino acids. The germline V gene encodes CDR1 SQVTM and CDR2 ANQGSEA. Incomplete CDR3 DNA: TGCAGCGTGGAAGGGGGTGCAGGGGTCCCCTACAATGAG. Translation gives CSVEGGAGVPYNE. The whole CDR3 region reads CSVEGGAGVPYNEQFF.

This clone was found many times. The read is 3 residues too short to cover the CDR3 end, so that end is filled in from the germline J gene. V and J are TRBV20-1 and TRBJ2-7; D gene unclear. The CDR3 is made up of 12 amino acids. V lost 7 bases and J 4 bases, leaving 14 bases between the germline ends. In germline, CDR1 is DFQATT, CDR2 SNEGSKA (reference sequence). CDR3 DNA (partial): TGCAGTGTTAGGGATCTAGTGTACGAG. Translating it yields CSVRDLVYE. The complete CDR3 protein is CSVRDLVYEQYF.

To note about this clone: The read gets to within 3 residues of the CDR3 end, and the germline J gene fills in the rest. The sample carries other DNA sequences with the same CDR3. The chain carries TRBV20-1 and TRBJ2-1; tentative D call: TRBD2 (7 bases). Per the germline V gene, CDR1 is DFQATT and CDR2 is SNEGSKA (reference sequence). V gave up 0 bases and J gave up 4 bases, with 10 bases separating them. The CDR3 has 14 residues. The CDR3 sequence: CSAREGGPYNEQFF. CDR3 DNA, as far as it was read: TGCAGTGCTAGAGAGGGGGGGCCTTACAATGAG.

The table lists this clone with many counts. Read sequence stops 3 residues before the CDR3 end, and the germline J gene provides the missing end. The chain couples TRBV30 to TRBJ2-7, with TRBD1 matching 10 bases. This CDR3 is 11 amino acids long. The germline gives CDR1 GTSNPN, CDR2 SVGIG (reference sequence). The V and J ends lost 8 bases and 6 bases, in that order; junction bases with no gene match: 4. The CDR3 DNA, read in part, is TGTGCCCTGGACAGGGGGGCCGAG. Its protein product is CALDRGAE. The entire CDR3 sequence reads CALDRGAEQYF. Looking up the rest from reference TRBV30 and TRBJ2-7 gives the full variable domain: SQTIHQWPATLVQPVGSPLSLECTVEGTSNPNLYWYRQAAGRGLQLLFYSVGIGQISSEVPQNLSASRPQDRQFILSSKKLLLSDSGFYLCALDRGAEQYFGPGTRLTVT.

This clone was counted many times. The DNA ends 3 residues before the CDR3 does, and the rest of the CDR3 is filled in from the germline J gene. The rearrangement uses TRBV20-1 and TRBJ2-3; 9 bases agree with TRBD2. Looked up from germline, CDR1 is DFQATT and CDR2 is SNEGSKA (reference sequence). V lost 5 bases to trimming and J lost 3 bases; unmatched junction nucleotides: 12. The CDR3 spans 16 residues. CDR3 in amino acids: CSAGAARGGHTDTQYF. The CDR3 bases that were read are TGCAGTGCTGGGGCGGCGCGGGGGGGCCATACAGATACG.

This clone has a count of ten or more. The read ends 3 residues before the CDR3 terminus; that terminus is restored from the germline J gene. The rearrangement links TRBV6-4 to TRBJ2-3, with TRBD2 matching 7 bases. Trimming cost V 4 bases and J 5 bases; bases outside gene matches: 12. CDR3 length: 16 amino acids. From germline, CDR1 is MRHNA and CDR2 SNTAGT. The CDR3 DNA, read in part, is TGTGCCAGCAGTGCCCGTCTGGGCGGGGGTGGAGATACG. Amino acid sequence: CASSARLGGGGDT. The full-length CDR3 reads as CASSARLGGGGDTQYF.

This clone appeared many times. The sequence runs out 3 residues before the end of the CDR3; the remainder is reconstructed from the germline J gene. This rearrangement joins TRBV6-2 or TRBV6-3 to TRBJ2-1; D is uncertain. The CDR3 extends over 15 amino acids. The V gene lost 6 bases and the J gene lost 6 bases, with 18 bases spanning the gap. Germline lookup yields CDR1 MNHEY and CDR2 SVGEGT. The CDR3 loop is CASSLPYSPSNEQFF. Partial CDR3 DNA: TGTGCCAGCAGCCTTCCTTACTCGCCCTCCAATGAG.

This clone has a count of ten or more. The sequenced fragment ends 3 residues before the CDR3 boundary, so the rest is inferred from the germline J gene. The chain employs TRBV19 and TRBJ2-3; D call uncertain. This CDR3 has 14 amino acids. CDR1 is LNHDA and CDR2 is SQIVND in the germline V gene (reference sequence). Trimming cost V 6 bases and J 2 bases, with 12 bases left between them. The CDR3 sequence is CASRSWRFTDTQYF. The part of the CDR3 DNA that was read is TGTGCCAGTAGGTCGTGGCGGTTCACAGATACG.

This clone was counted at least ten times. The read ends 3 residues shy of where the CDR3 ends; the end is completed using the germline J gene. The chain recombines TRBV5-5 with TRBJ2-3, with 7 bases aligning to TRBD1. This CDR3 comprises 15 residues. The germline gives CDR1 SGHKS, CDR2 YYEKEE (reference sequence). V lost 4 bases, J lost 2 bases, and 7 bases stayed unmatched. CDR3 protein: CASSLTGTDTDTQYF. Incomplete CDR3 DNA: TGTGCCAGCAGCCTAACCGGGACAGACACAGATACG.

This clone has more than one count but fewer than ten. The sequence runs out 3 residues before the end of the CDR3; the remainder is reconstructed from the germline J gene. The chain uses TRBV7-8 and TRBJ2-2; weak D call: TRBD1 (6 bases). CDR1 and CDR2 (germline): SGHVS, FQNEAQ. This CDR3 comprises 15 residues. V lost 2 bases, J lost 0 bases, and 7 bases lay in between. The CDR3 here is CASSLRTANTGELFF. The CDR3 bases that were read are TGTGCCAGCAGCTTACGGACAGCGAACACCGGGGAG.

This clone was counted ten times or more. The read terminates 3 residues before the CDR3 end, so the remaining end is supplied by the germline J gene. The chain employs TRBV11-2 and TRBJ2-3; D remains ambiguous. Looked up from germline, CDR1 is SGHAT and CDR2 is FQNNGV. This CDR3 is 15 amino acids long. V lost 3 bases and J 1 base, leaving 11 bases between the germline ends. This chain's CDR3 is CASSFNGGRTDTQYF. The sequenced part of the CDR3 DNA is TGTGCCAGCAGCTTTAACGGCGGCCGCACAGATACG.

At least ten counts were recorded for this clone. A junction boundary mismatches the germline segment, possibly from a read error. The sequence runs out 3 residues before the end of the CDR3; the remainder is reconstructed from the germline J gene. The chain links TRBV4-2 to TRBJ2-5, with TRBD1 matching over 7 bases. Germline-derived CDR1 and CDR2 are LGHNA and YNFKEQ. The CDR3 length is 13 residues. CDR3 DNA (partial): TGCGCCAGCAGCCAGAGGGGGCGAGAGACC. This translates into CASSQRGRET. The full CDR3 protein reads CASSQRGRETQYF.

This clone was recorded many times. The read terminates 3 residues before the CDR3 end, so the remaining end is supplied by the germline J gene. The V call is TRBV6-2 or TRBV6-3, the J call TRBJ2-6; D remains unclear. The CDR3 loop spans 16 amino acids. CDR1 and CDR2 (germline): MNHEY, SVGEGT. V was shortened by 6 bases and J by 1 base, with 13 bases between the two germline ends. CDR3 DNA, as far as it was read: TGTGCCAGCAGCAAGCCCCCCGGTTCTGGGGCCAACGTC. Its protein product is CASSKPPGSGANV. Given in full, the CDR3 is CASSKPPGSGANVLTF.